This TCR beta chain comes out of a study of CD8+ T cells in alopecia areata. The treatment denotes: oral pan-JAK inhibitor, 5-10 mg twice daily. Trimming took 2 bases from V and 5 from J; bases not matched to a gene: 9. CDR3 length: 18 amino acids. The germline gives CDR1 SGDLS, CDR2 YYNGEE. This clone has a single count. Its specificity is not known. Study outcomes and limitations: Scalp clonality, along with expanded CD8+ clones among the top 100, was significantly decreased by tofacitinib.

It was cDNA, reverse transcribed from extracted RNA, that served as the sequencing template. The method was immunoSEQ multiplex PCR; TCRdb's version includes in-frame clones alone and lacks a portion of them. The table shows about 200,000 clones, with roughly three fifths occurring only once. The receptor was isolated from a human donor with alopecia areata. The material was CD4+ T cells sorted from blood, obtained between weeks 49 and 50, from a patient treated with tofacitinib. This chain uses TRBV9 with TRBJ2-1; 14 nucleotides align to TRBD2. As DNA, the CDR3 is TGTGCCAGCAGCGTGAACCCCCGACTAGCGGGGGGGAACAATGAGCAGTTCTTC. Protein sequence: CASSVNPRLAGGNNEQFF.